These 8 T cell receptor beta chains were all obtained from the same sample, sequenced in a study of tumor-infiltrating lymphocytes in primary liver carcinoma. Alongside blood RNA obtained from unsorted whole blood, germline DNA was also extracted. From 500 ng of total RNA, TCR beta-specific cDNA was reverse-transcribed using a constant-region primer. Three nested multiplex PCR rounds, a slightly modified ARM-PCR method, built the TCR beta libraries. TRBV1-TRBV30 forward primers paired with a C-beta reverse primer drove the first two PCR rounds, about 9 cycles each. TCRdb reprocessed the multiplex PCR reads with MiXCR, giving one entry per CDR3 protein. The table records 300,000 to 350,000 distinct CDR3 sequences, 65% of them present only once. Sequences were obtained from peripheral blood. The receptors were sampled from a man between 35 and 55 years old with primary liver carcinoma and hepatitis B virus infection.

With respect to this clonotype: Given a much more abundant clone one base away, this may be a read error. The V gene is TRBV14, the J gene TRBJ2-7, with D unresolved. This CDR3 is built from 11 residues. Germline V lookup: CDR1 SGHDN, CDR2 FVKESK. CDR3 loop: CASSQKSEEYF. The CDR3 DNA reads as TGTGCCAGCAGCCAAAAGTCCGAGGAGTACTTC.

Concerning this clonotype: This may be a read error, as it is one base from a much larger clone. V and J are TRBV6-2 or TRBV6-3 and TRBJ1-1; tentatively, D is TRBD1 (5 bases). The CDR3 length is 17 residues. Germline CDR1 MNHEY, CDR2 SVGEGT. This CDR3 is CASSYQSPTVGWAETFF. CDR3 bases: TGTGCCAGCAGTTACCAATCGCCGACAGTTGGATGGGCTGAAACTTTCTTT.

The chain employs TRBV12-3 or TRBV12-4 and TRBJ1-1; TRBD1 is a possible D gene (6 bases). This CDR3 is 13 amino acids long. V lost 6 bases to trimming and J lost 4 bases, with 12 bases between them. The CDR3 protein is CASSLGASTEAFF. DNA for the CDR3: TGTGCCAGCAGCCTGGGGGCCTCCACTGAAGCTTTCTTT.

This clonotype was counted ten times or more. This chain links TRBV6-1 with TRBJ1-2, with TRBD1 identical over 7 bases. The V and J ends lost 10 bases and 3 bases, in that order; junction bases with no gene match: 11. The CDR3 spans 14 residues. Germline V gene lookup returns CDR1 MNHNS and CDR2 SASEGT. The CDR3 here is CAIRGTTRDYGYTF. DNA of the CDR3: TGTGCCATCAGGGGGACAACCCGCGACTATGGCTACACCTTC.

V and J are TRBV6-1 and TRBJ1-2; possible D gene TRBD1, 5 bases. CDR3 length equals 13 residues. Looked up from germline, CDR1 is MNHNS and CDR2 is SASEGT. Trimming removed 5 bases at V and 4 bases at J, with 11 bases between. CDR3 amino acids: CASSIQGVYGYTF. The CDR3 DNA sequence: TGTGCCAGCAGTATCCAGGGAGTCTATGGCTACACCTTC.

There are many counts of this clonotype. This chain joins TRBV4-1 and TRBJ2-3; D may be TRBD1 (6 bases). V lost 3 bases and J 3 bases, leaving 10 bases between the germline ends. The germline CDR1 and CDR2 sequences are MGHRA and YSYEKL. CDR3 length equals 14 residues. CDR3 residues: CASSQGAGTDTQYF. CDR3 sequence (DNA): TGCGCCAGCAGCCAGGGGGCTGGAACAGATACGCAGTATTTT.

The V call is TRBV5-1, the J call TRBJ1-1, with no clear D. V lost 6 bases and J lost 6, with 9 bases in between. The CDR3 is made up of 11 amino acids. Per the germline V gene, CDR1 is SGHRS and CDR2 is YFSETQ. This chain's CDR3 is CASMLPSEAFF. DNA of the CDR3: TGCGCCAGCATGCTTCCCTCTGAAGCTTTCTTT.

About this clonotype: This may come from a read error, since a much larger clone is one base off. The CDR3 is CVSQRQGSEKLFF. Here the CDR3 DNA reads TGTGTCAGCCAAAGACAGGGTTCAGAAAAACTGTTTTTT. V gene TRBV12-3 or TRBV12-4 combines with J gene TRBJ1-4; 7 positions agree with TRBD1. The CDR3 is 13 residues long.